This TCR beta chain was obtained from a study of graft-versus-host responses after intestinal transplantation. As for the study in general: Among the recipients, all got anti-thymocyte globulin induction and then tacrolimus and steroids for two to four years.

To note about this clone: Its antigen is currently unknown.

V shed 1 base and J 4 bases; nucleotides not matched to a gene: 3. This CDR3 comprises 14 residues. CDR1 and CDR2 (germline): SGHRS, YFSETQ. Sequencing was performed with immunoSEQ multiplex PCR; in TCRdb, only in-frame clones are kept and a portion is missing. The data hold under 150,000 clones, with about nine tenths observed a single time. The sequence was obtained from a human donor who received an intestinal transplant. The sample was unstimulated CD4+ T cells sorted from spleen or lymph node cells, taken before intestinal transplant. J is TRBJ2-5 and V is TRBV5-1, with 8 nucleotides matching TRBD2. The CDR3 bases are TGCGCCAGCAGCTTGACCCTAGCGGGAGAGACCCAGTACTTC. Residues: CASSLTLAGETQYF.